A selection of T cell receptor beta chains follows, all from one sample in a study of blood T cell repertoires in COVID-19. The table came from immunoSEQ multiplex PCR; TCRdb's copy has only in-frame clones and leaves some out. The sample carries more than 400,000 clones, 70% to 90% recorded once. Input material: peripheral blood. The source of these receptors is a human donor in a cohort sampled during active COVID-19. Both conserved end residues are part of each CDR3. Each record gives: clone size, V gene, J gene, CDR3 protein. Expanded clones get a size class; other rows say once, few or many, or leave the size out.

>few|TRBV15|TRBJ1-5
CATSRGQGLNQPQHF
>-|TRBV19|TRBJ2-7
CASTLPGEFHSSYEQYF
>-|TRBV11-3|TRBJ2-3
CASSKTGNTDTQYF
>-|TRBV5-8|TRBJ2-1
CASSLVFTGVNEQFF
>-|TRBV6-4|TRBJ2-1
CASSLGIRNEQFF
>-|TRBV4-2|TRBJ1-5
CASNPETGHQPQHF
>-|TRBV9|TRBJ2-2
CASSPPGTNTGELFF
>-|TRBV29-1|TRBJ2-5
CSVLSGSTETQYF
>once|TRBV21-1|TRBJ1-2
CASSKVWSHSTPEIYGYTF
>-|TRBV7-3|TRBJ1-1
CASSLQGVGTEAFF
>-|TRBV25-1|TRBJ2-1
CASSEFSPDNEQFF
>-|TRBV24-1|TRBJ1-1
CATSPRSGNTEAFF
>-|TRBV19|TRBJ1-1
CASKQQQGLSTEAFF
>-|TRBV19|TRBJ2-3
CASSQTQGPDTQYF
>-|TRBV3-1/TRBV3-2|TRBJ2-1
CASSRGLAGVMRDEQFF
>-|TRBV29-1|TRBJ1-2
CSVEGAGATNYGYTF
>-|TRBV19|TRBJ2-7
CASSSLRGNAFEQYF
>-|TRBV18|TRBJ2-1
CASSQGTTYNEQFF
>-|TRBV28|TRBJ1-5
CASLYRPWDRGQGYQPQHF
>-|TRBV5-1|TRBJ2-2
CASSPLLAGETGELFF
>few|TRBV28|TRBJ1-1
CASREGRGPGTEAFF
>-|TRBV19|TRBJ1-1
CASSIGRSNTEAFF
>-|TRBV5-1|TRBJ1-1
CASSGQTGNTEAFF
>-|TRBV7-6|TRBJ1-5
CASSLATGTSQPQHF
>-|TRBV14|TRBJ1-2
CASSPMTGGIYGYTF
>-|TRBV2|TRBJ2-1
CASIRSRGRVGDEQFF
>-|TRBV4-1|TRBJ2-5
CASSPLGLAGPSRDEETQYF
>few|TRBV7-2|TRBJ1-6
CASSLETGGSPLHF
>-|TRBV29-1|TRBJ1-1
CSGRQGMNTEAFF
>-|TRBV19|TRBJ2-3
CASSIGTGGYGTQYF
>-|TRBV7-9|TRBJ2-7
CASSSTRRDSYEQYF
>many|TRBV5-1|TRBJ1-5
CASSLEGASNQPQHF
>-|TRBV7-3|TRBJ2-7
CASSLPGTSGNEQYF
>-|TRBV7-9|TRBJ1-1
CASSLVKEVNTEAFF
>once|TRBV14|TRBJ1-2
CASSPFQAHGYTF
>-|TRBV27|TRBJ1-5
CPPEVDYQPQHF
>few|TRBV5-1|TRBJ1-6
CASSGIGNNSPLHF
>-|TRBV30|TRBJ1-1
CAWGQGMGTEAFF
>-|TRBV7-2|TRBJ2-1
CASSYDYGSNEQFF
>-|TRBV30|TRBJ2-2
CAWRGAQALGELFF
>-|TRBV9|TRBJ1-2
CASSAGGKDYGYTF
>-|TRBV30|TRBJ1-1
CAWSVLRQTEAFF
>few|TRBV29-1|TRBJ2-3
CSGQAAGGPGGTDTQYF
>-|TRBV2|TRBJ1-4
CASSPQGRRTNEKLFF
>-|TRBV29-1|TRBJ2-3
CSIPRGDTQYF
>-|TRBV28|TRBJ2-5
CASSSPPRRGETQYF
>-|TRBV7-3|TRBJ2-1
CASSPQPPGSYNEQFF
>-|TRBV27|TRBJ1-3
CASRLFDRPHPRDTIYF
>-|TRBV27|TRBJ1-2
CASSLLGQARPNYGYTF
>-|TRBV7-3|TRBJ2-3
CASSLNGLAGGTDTQYF
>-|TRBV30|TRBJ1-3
CACDRQGAGNTIYF
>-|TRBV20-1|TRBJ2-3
CSARPDTQYF
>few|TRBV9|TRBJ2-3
CASSATSGLTSTDTQYF
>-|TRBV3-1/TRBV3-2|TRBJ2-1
CASSQGPSLAGSSEQFF
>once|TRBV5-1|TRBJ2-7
CASSPGGYEQYF
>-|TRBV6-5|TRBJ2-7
CASYQTGAYSYEQYF
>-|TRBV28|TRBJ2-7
CASSWTGASYEQYF
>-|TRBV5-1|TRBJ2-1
CASSPPRENEQFF
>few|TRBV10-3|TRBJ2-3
CAISPGLSRTDTQYF